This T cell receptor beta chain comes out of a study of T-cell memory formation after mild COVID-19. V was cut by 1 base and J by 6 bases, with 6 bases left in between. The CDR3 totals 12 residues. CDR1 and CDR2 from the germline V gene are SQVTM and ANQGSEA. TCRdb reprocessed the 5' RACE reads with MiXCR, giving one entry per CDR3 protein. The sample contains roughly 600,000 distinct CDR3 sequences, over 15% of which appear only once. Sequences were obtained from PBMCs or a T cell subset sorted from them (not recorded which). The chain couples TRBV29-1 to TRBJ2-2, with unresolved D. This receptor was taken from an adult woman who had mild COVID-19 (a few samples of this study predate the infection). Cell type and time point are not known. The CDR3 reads CSVEVGSGELFF. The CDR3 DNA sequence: TGCAGCGTTGAAGTGGGATCCGGGGAGCTGTTTTTT.